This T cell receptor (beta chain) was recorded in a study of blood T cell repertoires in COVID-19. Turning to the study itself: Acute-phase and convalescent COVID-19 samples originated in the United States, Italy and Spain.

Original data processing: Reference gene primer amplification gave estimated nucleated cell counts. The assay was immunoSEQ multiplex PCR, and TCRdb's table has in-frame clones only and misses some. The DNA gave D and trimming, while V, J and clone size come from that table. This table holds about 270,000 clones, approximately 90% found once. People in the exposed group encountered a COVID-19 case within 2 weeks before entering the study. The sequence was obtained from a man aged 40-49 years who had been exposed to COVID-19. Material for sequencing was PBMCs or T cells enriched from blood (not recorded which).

CDR3 coding DNA: TGTGCCAGCAGCCTGGGAGTCGGCGAGCAGTACTTC. This codes for CASSLGVGEQYF. This chain uses TRBV7-9 with TRBJ2-7, with D possibly being TRBD2 (5 bases). CDR3 length: 12 amino acids. CDR1 is SEHNR and CDR2 is FQNEAQ in the germline V gene (reference sequence). Trimming took 5 bases from V and 6 from J, leaving 11 bases between them.